This T cell receptor beta chain was identified during a study of PD-L1 blockade in urothelial cancer. Study-wide context: Prior chemotherapy regimens per patient numbered 0 to 3. A median of about 140,000 T cells was found in the blood samples. Study-wide points: A pretreatment blood TCR clonality that fell below the median predicted better progression-free and overall survival.

Each patient supplied 1 to 8 pretreatment and on-treatment samples. Assay used: immunoSEQ multiplex PCR; TCRdb lists only in-frame clones, some missing. Of 27,000 or so clones detected, around 87% appear once; the ten largest clones hold around 1.9%. The CDR3 totals 17 residues. From germline, CDR1 is SQVTM and CDR2 ANQGSEA. After removal of 4 bases from V and 7 bases from J, the junction contained 17 bases not matched to a gene. As regards this clone: Antigen specificity is unknown.

The chain recombines TRBV29-1 with TRBJ2-1; 9 bases align to TRBD2. This specimen consisted of PBMCs, obtained around atezolizumab (anti-PD-L1) treatment. The clonotype was recovered from a man aged 45-65 years with urothelial cancer. The CDR3 loop reads CSVVEVGAGGPRNEQFF. The CDR3 bases are TGCAGCGTTGTTGAGGTGGGGGCGGGAGGGCCCCGGAATGAGCAGTTCTTC.